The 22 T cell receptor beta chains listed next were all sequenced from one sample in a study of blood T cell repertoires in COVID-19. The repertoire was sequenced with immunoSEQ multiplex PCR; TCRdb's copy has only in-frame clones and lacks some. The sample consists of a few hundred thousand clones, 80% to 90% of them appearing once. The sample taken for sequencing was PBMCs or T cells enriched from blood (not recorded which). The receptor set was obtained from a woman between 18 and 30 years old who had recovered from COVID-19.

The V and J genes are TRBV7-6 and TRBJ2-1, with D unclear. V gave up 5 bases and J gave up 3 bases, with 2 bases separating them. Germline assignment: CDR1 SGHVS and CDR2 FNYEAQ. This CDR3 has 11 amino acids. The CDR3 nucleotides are TGTGCCAGCAGCCACTACAATGAGCAGTTCTTC. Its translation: CASSHYNEQFF.

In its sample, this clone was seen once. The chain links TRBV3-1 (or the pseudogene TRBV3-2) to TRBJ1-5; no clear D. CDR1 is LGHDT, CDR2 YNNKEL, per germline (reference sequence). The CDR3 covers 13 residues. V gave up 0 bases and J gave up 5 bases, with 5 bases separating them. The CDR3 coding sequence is TGTGCCAGCAGCCAAGATAATTATCAGCCCCAGCATTTT. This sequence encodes CASSQDNYQPQHF.

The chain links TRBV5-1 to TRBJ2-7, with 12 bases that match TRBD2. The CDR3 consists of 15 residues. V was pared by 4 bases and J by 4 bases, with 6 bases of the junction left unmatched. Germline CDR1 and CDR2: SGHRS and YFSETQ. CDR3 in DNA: TGCGCCAGCAGCCCGACTAGCGGGGGATCGTACGAGCAGTACTTC. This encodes CASSPTSGGSYEQYF.

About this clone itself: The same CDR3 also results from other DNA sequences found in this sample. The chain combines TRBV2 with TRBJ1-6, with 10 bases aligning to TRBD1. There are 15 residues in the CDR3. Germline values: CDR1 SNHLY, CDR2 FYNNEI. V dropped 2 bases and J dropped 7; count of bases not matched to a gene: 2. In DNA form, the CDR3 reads TGTGCCAGCAGTGAATTGGGACAGGGGAATTCACCCCTCCACTTT. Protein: CASSELGQGNSPLHF.

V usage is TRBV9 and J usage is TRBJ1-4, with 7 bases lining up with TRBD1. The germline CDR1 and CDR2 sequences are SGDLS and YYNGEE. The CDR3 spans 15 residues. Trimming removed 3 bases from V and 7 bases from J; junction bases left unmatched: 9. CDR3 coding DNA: TGTGCCAGCAGCGGCACAGGGGCGGTCGGTGAAAAACTGTTTTTT. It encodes CASSGTGAVGEKLFF.

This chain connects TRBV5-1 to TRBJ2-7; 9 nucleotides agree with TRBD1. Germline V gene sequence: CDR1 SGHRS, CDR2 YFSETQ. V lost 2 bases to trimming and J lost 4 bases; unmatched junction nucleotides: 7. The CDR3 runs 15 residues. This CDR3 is CASSFTGGGPYEQYF. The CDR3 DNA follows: TGCGCCAGCAGCTTTACAGGGGGCGGACCTTACGAGCAGTACTTC.

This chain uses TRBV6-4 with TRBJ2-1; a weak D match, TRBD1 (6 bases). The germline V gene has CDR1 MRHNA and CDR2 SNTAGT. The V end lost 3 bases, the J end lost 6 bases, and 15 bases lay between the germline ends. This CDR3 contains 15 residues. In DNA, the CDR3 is TGTGCCAGCAGTGAAATAGAGGGGGACGTCAATGAGCAGTTCTTC. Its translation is CASSEIEGDVNEQFF.

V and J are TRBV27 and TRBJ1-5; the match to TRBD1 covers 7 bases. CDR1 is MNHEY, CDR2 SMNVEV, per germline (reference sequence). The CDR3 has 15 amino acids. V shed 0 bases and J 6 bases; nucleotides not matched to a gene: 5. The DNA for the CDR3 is TGTGCCAGCAGTTTATCGCCAGGGGGTCGTCAGCCCCAGCATTTT. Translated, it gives CASSLSPGGRQPQHF.

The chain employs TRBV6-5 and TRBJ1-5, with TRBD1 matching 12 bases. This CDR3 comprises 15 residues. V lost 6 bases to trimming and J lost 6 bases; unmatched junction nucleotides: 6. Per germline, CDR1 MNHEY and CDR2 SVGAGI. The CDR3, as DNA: TGTGCCAGCAGCGGCCGGGACAGGGGGCTTCAGCCCCAGCATTTT. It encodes CASSGRDRGLQPQHF.

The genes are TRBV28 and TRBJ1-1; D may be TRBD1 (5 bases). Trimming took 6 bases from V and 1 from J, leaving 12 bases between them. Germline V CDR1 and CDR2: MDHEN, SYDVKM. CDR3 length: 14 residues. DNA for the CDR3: TGTGCCAGCAGACTGGTCGGGGGGAACACTGAAGCTTTCTTT. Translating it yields CASRLVGGNTEAFF.

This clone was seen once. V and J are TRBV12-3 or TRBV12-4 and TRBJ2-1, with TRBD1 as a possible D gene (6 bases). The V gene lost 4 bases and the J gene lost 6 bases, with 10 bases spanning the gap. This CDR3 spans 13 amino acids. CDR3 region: CASSSGGSNEQFF. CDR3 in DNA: TGTGCCAGCAGTTCTGGGGGCAGCAATGAGCAGTTCTTC.

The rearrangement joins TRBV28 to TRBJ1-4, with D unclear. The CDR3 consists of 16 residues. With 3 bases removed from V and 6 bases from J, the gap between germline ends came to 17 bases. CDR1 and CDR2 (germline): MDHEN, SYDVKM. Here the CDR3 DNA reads TGTGCCAGCAGTTTGGTGGGAGGACTTCGGTATGAAAAACTGTTTTTT. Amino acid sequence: CASSLVGGLRYEKLFF.

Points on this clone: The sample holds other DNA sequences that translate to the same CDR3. The CDR3 spells CASSPGQDYGYTF. In DNA, the CDR3 is TGTGCCAGCTCACCGGGACAGGACTATGGCTACACCTTC. The gene calls are TRBV18 and TRBJ1-2, with TRBD1 matching over 8 bases. The CDR3 totals 13 residues. Germline values: CDR1 KGHSH, CDR2 LQKENI. After removal of 3 bases from V and 3 bases from J, the junction contained 0 bases not matched to a gene.

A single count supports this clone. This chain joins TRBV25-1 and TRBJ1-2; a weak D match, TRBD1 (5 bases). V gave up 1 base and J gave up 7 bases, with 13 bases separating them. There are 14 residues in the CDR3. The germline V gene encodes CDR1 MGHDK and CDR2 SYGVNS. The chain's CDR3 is CASSEWGSQGGYTF. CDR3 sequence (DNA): TGTGCCAGCAGTGAATGGGGCAGCCAGGGTGGCTACACCTTC.

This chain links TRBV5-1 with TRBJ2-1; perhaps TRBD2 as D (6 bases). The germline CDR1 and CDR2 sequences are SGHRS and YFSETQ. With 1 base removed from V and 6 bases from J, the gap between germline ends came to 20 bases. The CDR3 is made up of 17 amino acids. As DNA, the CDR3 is TGCGCCAGCAGCTTGCTTCCTTGGCCCCGGGGGAGCAATGAGCAGTTCTTC. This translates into CASSLLPWPRGSNEQFF.

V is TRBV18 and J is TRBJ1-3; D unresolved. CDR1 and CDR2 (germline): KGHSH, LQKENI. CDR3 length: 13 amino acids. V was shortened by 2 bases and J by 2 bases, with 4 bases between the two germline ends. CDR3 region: CASSPSPGNTIYF. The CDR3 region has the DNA TGTGCCAGCTCACCAAGCCCTGGAAACACCATATATTTT.

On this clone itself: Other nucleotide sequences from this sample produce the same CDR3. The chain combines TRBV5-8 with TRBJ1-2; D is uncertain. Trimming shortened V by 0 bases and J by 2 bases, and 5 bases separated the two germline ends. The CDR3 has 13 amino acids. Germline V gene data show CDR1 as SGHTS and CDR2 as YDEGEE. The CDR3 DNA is TGTGCCAGCAGCTTGGTCAGGAACTATGGCTACACCTTC. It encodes CASSLVRNYGYTF.

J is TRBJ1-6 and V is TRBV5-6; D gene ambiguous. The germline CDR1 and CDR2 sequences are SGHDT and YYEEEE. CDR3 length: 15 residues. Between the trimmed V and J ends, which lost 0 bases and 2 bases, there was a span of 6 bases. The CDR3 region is CASSLGLTYNSPLHF. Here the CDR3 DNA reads TGTGCCAGCAGCTTGGGGCTGACCTATAATTCACCCCTCCACTTT.

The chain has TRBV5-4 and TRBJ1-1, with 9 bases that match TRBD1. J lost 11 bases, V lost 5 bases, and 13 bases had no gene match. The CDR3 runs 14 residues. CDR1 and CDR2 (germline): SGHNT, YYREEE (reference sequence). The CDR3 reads CASSFRDREVRAFF. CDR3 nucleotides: TGTGCCAGCAGTTTCCGGGACAGGGAGGTTCGGGCTTTCTTT.

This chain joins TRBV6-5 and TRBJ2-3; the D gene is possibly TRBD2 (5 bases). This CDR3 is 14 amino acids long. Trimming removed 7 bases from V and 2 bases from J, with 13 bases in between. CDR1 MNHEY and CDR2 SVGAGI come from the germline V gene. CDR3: CASKMGAATDTQYF. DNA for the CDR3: TGTGCCAGCAAGATGGGAGCGGCCACAGATACGCAGTATTTT.

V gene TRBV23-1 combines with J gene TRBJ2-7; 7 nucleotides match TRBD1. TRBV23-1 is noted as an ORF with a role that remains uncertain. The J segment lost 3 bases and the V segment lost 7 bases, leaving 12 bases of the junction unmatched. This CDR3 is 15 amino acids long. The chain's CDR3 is CASNLRDSDFYEQYF. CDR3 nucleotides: TGCGCCAGCAACCTCCGGGACAGCGACTTCTACGAGCAGTACTTC.

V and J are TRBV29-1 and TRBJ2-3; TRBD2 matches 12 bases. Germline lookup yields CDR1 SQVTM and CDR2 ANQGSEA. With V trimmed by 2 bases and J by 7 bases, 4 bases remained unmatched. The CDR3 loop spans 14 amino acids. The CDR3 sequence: CSVELAGGRNTQYF. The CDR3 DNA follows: TGCAGCGTTGAACTAGCGGGGGGGCGTAATACGCAGTATTTT.